This TCR beta chain came from a study of identical twins. General observations from the study: Insertions ran lower in abundant cord blood beta clonotypes, though not in memory repertoires.

TCRdb reanalysed the 5' RACE reads using MiXCR and keeps one entry per CDR3 protein. The repertoire has 500,000 or so distinct CDR3 sequences, approximately 14% of them found once; the top ten carry about 1%. This clonotype turned up a few times. Its target is unknown. This same sample was also part of a study on yellow fever vaccine responses in identical twins.

Sequenced input: CD4+ T cells sorted from blood. This clonotype was sampled from a woman in her late teens or twenties in good health.

CDR3 sequence reads: CASRGANTEAFF. As DNA, the CDR3 is TGTGCCAGCAGGGGGGCGAACACTGAAGCTTTCTTT. The rearrangement uses TRBV6-6 and TRBJ1-1; tentative D call: TRBD1 (6 bases). The germline CDR1 and CDR2 sequences are MNHNY and SVGAGI (reference sequence). Trimming removed 6 bases from V and 1 base from J, with 6 bases in between. The CDR3 has 12 amino acids.